These 21 T cell receptor beta chains were all obtained from the same sample, sequenced in a study of blood T cell repertoires in COVID-19. The data were produced by immunoSEQ multiplex PCR, yet TCRdb's version contains in-frame clones alone and is incomplete. The sample has a few hundred thousand clones, 80% to 90% seen once; the top ten hold more than 2%. The sequenced sample consisted of PBMCs or T cells enriched from blood (not recorded which). The source of these receptors is a man aged 30 to 39 who had recovered from COVID-19.

This clone is a singleton in its sample. V is TRBV2 and J is TRBJ2-5; 12 bases agree with TRBD2. From germline, CDR1 is SNHLY and CDR2 FYNNEI. After removal of 7 bases from V and 2 bases from J, the junction contained 14 bases not matched to a gene. This CDR3 spans 18 amino acids. CDR3 coding DNA: TGTGCCAGCACTCCCGCCCTTGGGCTAGCGGGGGGGCAAGAGACCCAGTACTTC. Encoded protein: CASTPALGLAGGQETQYF.

The chain employs TRBV4-2 and TRBJ1-6; weak D call: TRBD1 (5 bases). CDR3 length: 15 amino acids. Trimming removed 0 bases at V and 3 bases at J, with 6 bases between. Per the germline V gene, CDR1 is LGHNA and CDR2 is YNFKEQ. Here the CDR3 reads CASSQDQGYNSPLHF. The CDR3 bases are TGTGCCAGCAGCCAAGATCAGGGCTATAATTCACCCCTCCACTTT.

The rearrangement links TRBV5-1 to TRBJ1-2; D is unresolved. Germline CDR1 and CDR2: SGHRS and YFSETQ. This CDR3 has 14 amino acids. V shed 2 bases and J shed 3 bases, with 11 bases lying between them. The DNA for the CDR3 is TGCGCCAGCAGCTTTTATGCGGGCGACTATGGCTACACCTTC. This encodes CASSFYAGDYGYTF.

The CDR3: CASSEFITRNQPQHF. The CDR3 DNA sequence: TGTGCCAGCAGTGAATTTATTACTCGCAATCAGCCCCAGCATTTT. This chain joins TRBV2 and TRBJ1-5; unclear D gene. Trimming took off 2 bases at V and 2 bases at J, with 10 bases between the two ends. Germline values: CDR1 SNHLY, CDR2 FYNNEI. The CDR3 is made up of 15 amino acids. Using reference TRBV2 and TRBJ1-5 for the parts outside the CDR3, the full variable domain is EPEVTQTPSHQVTQMGQEVILRCVPISNHLYFYWYRQILGQKVEFLVSFYNNEISEKSEIFDDQFSVERPDGSNFTLKIRSTKLEDSAMYFCASSEFITRNQPQHFGDGTRLSIL.

This rearrangement joins TRBV29-1 to TRBJ2-5, with 7 bases that match TRBD1. Germline lookup yields CDR1 SQVTM and CDR2 ANQGSEA. The length of the CDR3 is 12 residues. J lost 0 bases, V lost 7 bases, and 2 bases had no gene match. CDR3 amino acids: CSEGQNQETQYF. The CDR3, as DNA: TGCAGCGAGGGACAGAACCAAGAGACCCAGTACTTC.

The chain joins TRBV5-1 to TRBJ2-3; 10 bases map to TRBD2. V lost 3 bases and J lost 5; bases outside the gene matches: 9. The V gene's germline CDR1 is SGHRS and CDR2 YFSETQ. This CDR3 region has 16 residues. The CDR3 DNA reads TGCGCCAGCAGCTACGTCGGAGCGGGGGGGTTAGATACGCAGTATTTT. The encoded protein is CASSYVGAGGLDTQYF.

In the case of this clone: Additional DNA sequences in this sample encode the identical CDR3. The chain links TRBV5-1 to TRBJ1-4, with D possibly TRBD1 on 5 matching bases. Trimming removed 0 bases from V and 4 bases from J, with 7 bases in between. The CDR3 sequence is 14 residues long. Germline V gene sequence: CDR1 SGHRS, CDR2 YFSETQ. The CDR3 coding sequence is TGCGCCAGCAGCTTGGGGGGCAGTAATGAAAAACTGTTTTTT. Protein product: CASSLGGSNEKLFF.

Here the CDR3 reads CASSSRGQTEAFF. In nucleotides, the CDR3 is TGTGCCAGCAGCTCCAGGGGGCAGACTGAAGCTTTCTTT. The genes are TRBV9 and TRBJ1-1; 8 nucleotides line up with TRBD1. Germline V gene data show CDR1 as SGDLS and CDR2 as YYNGEE. The CDR3 covers 13 residues. The V and J ends lost 4 bases and 5 bases, in that order; junction bases with no gene match: 4.

Remarks on this clone: This likely came from a read error, as a far larger clone is one base away. The chain carries TRBV9 and TRBJ2-1, with D unclear. Per the germline V gene, CDR1 is SGDLS and CDR2 is YYNGEE. The CDR3 loop spans 11 amino acids. The CDR3 here is CASSPNKEQFF. In nucleotides, the CDR3 is TGTGCCAGCAGCCCCAACAAGGAGCAGTTCTTC. The variable domain in full, completed from reference TRBV9 and TRBJ2-1, reads DSGVTQTPKHLITATGQRVTLRCSPRSGDLSVYWYQQSLDQGLQFLIQYYNGEERAKGNILERFSAQQFPDLHSELNLSSLELGDSALYFCASSPNKEQFFGPGTRLTVL.

The chain employs TRBV3-1 (or the pseudogene TRBV3-2) and TRBJ2-2; D perhaps matches TRBD2 (7 bases). The CDR3 is 15 amino acids. Trimming took 1 base from V and 5 from J, leaving 11 bases between them. CDR1 is LGHDT and CDR2 is YNNKEL in the germline V gene (reference sequence). This CDR3 reads CASSQAGGVTGELFF. The CDR3 DNA sequence: TGTGCCAGCAGCCAAGCGGGGGGCGTTACCGGGGAGCTGTTTTTT.

V usage is TRBV5-1 and J usage is TRBJ1-2, with 9 positions matching TRBD1. Trimming cost V 4 bases and J 5 bases; bases outside gene matches: 6. The germline V gene has CDR1 SGHRS and CDR2 YFSETQ. The length of the CDR3 is 14 residues. Written as DNA, the CDR3 is TGCGCCAGCAGCGTGGACAGGGGCCTTTATGGCTACACCTTC. Its translation: CASSVDRGLYGYTF.

This chain uses TRBV10-1 with TRBJ2-1, with 10 bases aligning to TRBD2. With V trimmed by 0 bases and J by 7 bases, 6 bases remained unmatched. This CDR3 is 16 amino acids long. Germline CDR1 WNHNN, CDR2 SYGVQD (reference sequence). The CDR3 DNA reads as TGCGCCAGCAGTGAGTCTAGCGGGGGGAACCTAAATGAGCAGTTCTTC. Protein: CASSESSGGNLNEQFF.

V usage is TRBV2 and J usage is TRBJ1-1, with TRBD1 as a possible D gene (5 bases). Trimming removed 8 bases from V and 0 bases from J, with 7 bases in between. The CDR3 has 12 residues. Germline lookup yields CDR1 SNHLY and CDR2 FYNNEI. The DNA for the CDR3 is TGTGCCAGCGGGACTCTGAACACTGAAGCTTTCTTT. This sequence encodes CASGTLNTEAFF.

The chain uses TRBV5-8 and TRBJ1-2; 9 bases align to TRBD1. The CDR3 has 15 residues. CDR1 SGHTS and CDR2 YDEGEE come from the germline V gene. V was clipped by 3 bases and J by 5 bases; unmatched bases: 8. The CDR3 reads CASSWIQGARYGYTF. CDR3 nucleotides: TGTGCCAGCAGCTGGATACAGGGGGCGCGGTATGGCTACACCTTC.

This chain connects TRBV18 to TRBJ1-1; D is perhaps TRBD1 (6 bases). Germline V gives CDR1 KGHSH, CDR2 LQKENI. The CDR3 sequence is 15 residues long. The germline V and J ends were trimmed by 3 bases and 1 base, with 12 bases remaining between them. The CDR3 region is CASSPTGIANTEAFF. CDR3 coding DNA: TGTGCCAGCTCACCGACAGGTATCGCGAACACTGAAGCTTTCTTT.

V gene TRBV3-1 (or the pseudogene TRBV3-2) combines with J gene TRBJ2-1, with 14 bases fitting TRBD2. The CDR3 length is 15 residues. Trimming at V came to 6 bases and at J to 7 bases, leaving 5 bases not matched to a gene. The germline CDR1 and CDR2 sequences are LGHDT and YNNKEL (reference sequence). The CDR3 protein is CASRTSGGAGNEQFF. CDR3 DNA: TGTGCCAGCAGGACTAGCGGGGGGGCGGGTAATGAGCAGTTCTTC.

This clone was recorded once. The chain is built from TRBV11-2 and TRBJ1-6, with D possibly matching TRBD1 (6 bases). The length of the CDR3 is 15 residues. CDR1 and CDR2 from the germline V gene are SGHAT and FQNNGV. The ends were cut back, 5 bases at V and 6 bases at J, with 14 bases in the middle. In DNA, the CDR3 is TGTGCCAGCAGCCGCCTAGTACAGGGTAATTCACCCCTCCACTTT. Its protein product is CASSRLVQGNSPLHF.

J is TRBJ2-5 and V is TRBV4-1; TRBD1 matches at 7 bases. V shed 4 bases, J shed 0 bases, and the junction held 5 bases outside the gene matches. Germline CDR1 MGHRA, CDR2 YSYEKL. The CDR3 covers 15 residues. The CDR3 loop is CASSRRDSNQETQYF. The CDR3 region has the DNA TGCGCCAGCAGCCGTCGGGACAGCAACCAAGAGACCCAGTACTTC.

The rearrangement joins TRBV18 to TRBJ2-2, with D possibly TRBD1 on 6 matching bases. This CDR3 has 14 residues. In germline, CDR1 is KGHSH, CDR2 LQKENI. The V gene lost 4 bases and the J gene lost 2 bases, with 8 bases spanning the gap. The CDR3 here is CASSRDTNTGELFF. Written as DNA, the CDR3 is TGTGCCAGCTCACGGGACACTAACACCGGGGAGCTGTTTTTT.

The chain employs TRBV12-5 and TRBJ1-1; D is ambiguous. The ends were cut back, 5 bases at V and 1 base at J, with 14 bases in the middle. The length of the CDR3 is 15 residues. Per germline, CDR1 LGHNT and CDR2 FRNRAP. CDR3 nucleotide sequence: TGTGCTAGTGGTCCAGATCCAGGCCAGAACACTGAAGCTTTCTTT. Its protein product is CASGPDPGQNTEAFF.

The CDR3 protein is CASSQGPGQGFYEQYF. Here the CDR3 DNA reads TGCGCCAGCAGCCAGGGACCGGGACAGGGCTTCTACGAGCAGTACTTC. The V call is TRBV4-1, the J call TRBJ2-7, with 9 bases that match TRBD1. CDR1 and CDR2 (germline): MGHRA, YSYEKL. The J segment lost 3 bases and the V segment lost 3 bases, leaving 9 bases of the junction unmatched. The CDR3 length is 16 residues.